This TCR beta chain appears in the sequencing data of a study of T cell responses to AZD1222 COVID-19 vaccine. Whole-study context: The analysis combined second doses at about 4 or about 12 weeks. Findings of the study overall: Two AZD1222 doses significantly raised spike-specific TCR breadth and depth over controls. The peak T cell response came first, and repertoires were sampled only after it. Baseline serostatus was positive in only six or seven AZD1222 recipients.

With respect to this clone: The antigen is undetermined.

The table came from immunoSEQ multiplex PCR; TCRdb's copy has only in-frame clones and leaves some out. Among 150,000 to 200,000 clones listed, around 93% were seen once. This sequence was found in an adult in good health. Here the sequenced sample was peripheral blood, taken on day 0 of AZD1222 vaccination.

CDR3 in DNA: TGTGCCAGCAGCGGCGGGACTAGCGGGGAGACCCAGTACTTC. Translated, it gives CASSGGTSGETQYF. The V call is TRBV5-6, the J call TRBJ2-5; 12 nucleotides align to TRBD2. V lost 4 bases, J lost 5 bases, and 3 bases stayed unmatched. This CDR3 is 14 amino acids long. Per germline, CDR1 SGHDT and CDR2 YYEEEE. The full variable domain, its missing parts supplied by reference TRBV5-6 and TRBJ2-5, is DAGVTQSPTHLIKTRGQQVTLRCSPKSGHDTVSWYQQALGQGPQFIFQYYEEEERQRGNFPDRFSGHQFPNYSSELNVNALLLGDSALYLCASSGGTSGETQYFGPGTRLLVL.